These 31 T cell receptor beta chains came from one sample sequenced in a study of glioma-infiltrating T cells after dendritic cell vaccination. Profiled with immunoSEQ multiplex PCR; TCRdb holds only in-frame clones, not every one. The data contain over 80,000 clones, over 85% of them seen just once; the ten biggest clones take up approximately 3.2%. This material consisted of blood, taken before dendritic cell vaccination. The receptors were sampled from a human donor with glioblastoma.

This chain connects TRBV7-6 to TRBJ2-7; 7 bases map to TRBD2. Germline V gives CDR1 SGHVS, CDR2 FNYEAQ. The CDR3 contains 16 residues. Trimming at V came to 0 bases and at J to 6 bases, leaving 11 bases not matched to a gene. CDR3 DNA sequence: TGTGCCAGCAGCTTAGCTTCGCTGGCGGGGGAGGGCGAGCAGTACTTC. Protein sequence: CASSLASLAGEGEQYF.

The chain joins TRBV5-1 to TRBJ2-5, with D possibly TRBD2 on 5 matching bases. The CDR3 loop spans 14 amino acids. The V gene's germline CDR1 is SGHRS and CDR2 YFSETQ. V dropped 3 bases and J dropped 3 bases, with 12 bases sitting between them. The CDR3 nucleotides are TGCGCCAGCAGCTCGGACTTTACTGAAGAGACCCAGTACTTC. Protein sequence: CASSSDFTEETQYF.

The chain employs TRBV30 and TRBJ2-2; 8 bases line up with TRBD2. The CDR3 has 14 residues. The germline CDR1 and CDR2 sequences are GTSNPN and SVGIG (reference sequence). V dropped 3 bases and J dropped 5; count of bases not matched to a gene: 5. The CDR3 nucleotides read TGTGCCTGGAGCTGGACGGGAGGGACCGGGGAGCTGTTTTTT. It is translated as CAWSWTGGTGELFF. The entire variable domain, with the rest obtained from reference TRBV30 and TRBJ2-2, is as follows: SQTIHQWPATLVQPVGSPLSLECTVEGTSNPNLYWYRQAAGRGLQLLFYSVGIGQISSEVPQNLSASRPQDRQFILSSKKLLLSDSGFYLCAWSWTGGTGELFFGEGSRLTVL.

The chain recombines TRBV30 with TRBJ2-3, with 8 bases fitting TRBD2. Germline CDR1 reads GTSNPN; CDR2 reads SVGIG (reference sequence). With 3 bases clipped from V and 3 bases from J, the junction kept 8 bases outside the gene matches. The CDR3 has 15 residues. CDR3 residues: CAWSRGAGGTDTQYF. For the CDR3, the DNA is TGTGCCTGGAGCCGAGGGGCGGGGGGTACAGATACGCAGTATTTT.

This clone was recorded once. This chain connects TRBV27 to TRBJ1-1; 7 bases agree with TRBD1. J gave up 0 bases and V 5 bases, and 6 bases lay outside the gene matches. Germline V gene lookup returns CDR1 MNHEY and CDR2 SMNVEV (reference sequence). This CDR3 has 15 residues. CDR3 nucleotides: TGTGCCAGCAGTCCCAACAGGGGCCTGAACACTGAAGCTTTCTTT. Translation: CASSPNRGLNTEAFF.

This sequence joins TRBV30 and TRBJ2-7, with TRBD2 identical over 12 bases. Germline trimming cut 2 bases from V and 2 bases from J; bases unmatched to any gene: 7. The CDR3 is made up of 16 amino acids. Germline loops: CDR1 GTSNPN, CDR2 SVGIG (reference sequence). CDR3 sequence reads: CAWSPNLAGGPYEQYF. CDR3 DNA sequence: TGTGCCTGGAGTCCTAACCTAGCGGGAGGGCCCTACGAGCAGTACTTC.

This clone came up once. In nucleotides, the CDR3 is TGTGCCAGCAGCTTAATGGCGGGCACAGATACGCAGTATTTT. Protein sequence: CASSLMAGTDTQYF. The gene calls are TRBV7-3 and TRBJ2-3; D is unresolved. Deletions cut 1 base from V and 1 base from J, with 6 bases between. In germline, CDR1 is SGHTA, CDR2 FQGTGA. This CDR3 contains 14 residues.

This chain uses TRBV19 with TRBJ2-3, with 9 bases aligning to TRBD2. Per germline, CDR1 LNHDA and CDR2 SQIVND (reference sequence). V lost 4 bases and J lost 0; bases outside the gene matches: 8. The CDR3 is 17 residues long. The CDR3 bases are TGTGCCAGTAGTAAAACTAGCGGGTCCACTAGCACAGATACGCAGTATTTT. Its protein product is CASSKTSGSTSTDTQYF. The entire variable domain, with the rest obtained from reference TRBV19 and TRBJ2-3, is as follows: DGGITQSPKYLFRKEGQNVTLSCEQNLNHDAMYWYRQDPGQGLRLIYYSQIVNDFQKGDIAEGYSVSREKKESFPLTVTSAQKNPTAFYLCASSKTSGSTSTDTQYFGPGTRLTVL.

V usage is TRBV28 and J usage is TRBJ1-2, with D possibly being TRBD1 (6 bases). Germline V gives CDR1 MDHEN, CDR2 SYDVKM. Between the trimmed V and J ends, which lost 6 bases and 8 bases, there was a span of 19 bases. The length of the CDR3 is 14 residues. CDR3 sequence reads: CASRSSSGGYGYTF. The DNA for the CDR3 is TGTGCCAGCAGGTCCTCTTCGGGGGGCTACGGCTACACCTTC.

This rearrangement joins TRBV28 to TRBJ2-3; 9 bases line up with TRBD2. This CDR3 has 16 residues. V dropped 3 bases and J dropped 0; count of bases not matched to a gene: 4. The V gene's germline CDR1 is MDHEN and CDR2 SYDVKM. The CDR3 DNA sequence: TGTGCCAGCAGTTTTCCTAGCGGGGTTAGCACAGATACGCAGTATTTT. This encodes CASSFPSGVSTDTQYF.

The chain carries TRBV6-1 and TRBJ2-1, with TRBD1 matching 7 bases. Germline V gene sequence: CDR1 MNHNS, CDR2 SASEGT. J lost 0 bases, V lost 6 bases, and 5 bases had no gene match. The CDR3 contains 15 residues. The CDR3 loop is CASRWDSRSYNEQFF. The CDR3 DNA follows: TGTGCCAGCAGGTGGGACAGTCGCTCCTACAATGAGCAGTTCTTC.

The chain combines TRBV14 with TRBJ2-1; D possibly corresponds to TRBD1 (5 bases). The CDR3 contains 12 residues. Germline CDR1 is SGHDN and CDR2 is FVKESK. V lost 4 bases and J lost 14, with 15 bases in between. The chain's CDR3 is CASSRGRVFKFF. The CDR3 bases are TGTGCCAGCAGCCGAGGCAGGGTATTTAAGTTCTTC.

The gene calls are TRBV29-1 and TRBJ2-3, with TRBD1 as a possible D gene (6 bases). This CDR3 spans 13 amino acids. V lost 6 bases and J lost 3, with 13 bases in between. Germline CDR1 reads SQVTM; CDR2 reads ANQGSEA. This chain's CDR3 is CSVAGTPTDTQYF. The CDR3 DNA reads TGCAGCGTGGCCGGGACACCGACAGATACGCAGTATTTT.

Only one count was recorded for this clone. The rearrangement uses TRBV7-6 and TRBJ1-4; 7 nucleotides line up with TRBD1. After removal of 5 bases from V and 2 bases from J, the junction contained 11 bases not matched to a gene. CDR1 and CDR2 (germline): SGHVS, FNYEAQ. The CDR3 length is 17 residues. The CDR3 loop reads CASSRRGRGTTNEKLFF. DNA for the CDR3: TGTGCCAGCAGCCGCCGGGGCAGGGGGACCACTAATGAAAAACTGTTTTTT.

The chain combines TRBV21-1 with TRBJ1-2; the table gives TRBD1 as D, unverified against the DNA. TRBV21-1 is marked as a pseudogene. CDR3 size: 18 residues. The CDR3 loop reads CASSNTDKTGDHNYGYTF. The CDR3 coding sequence is TGTGCCAGCAGCAATACTGACAAAACAGGGGACCATAACTATGGCTACACCTTC.

Only one count was recorded for this clone. V gene TRBV5-4 combines with J gene TRBJ2-2; the D is unclear. The CDR3 extends over 14 amino acids. Between the trimmed V and J ends, which lost 1 base and 1 base, there was a span of 5 bases. Germline CDR1 SGHNT, CDR2 YYREEE (reference sequence). The CDR3 protein is CASSLPENTGELFF. CDR3 nucleotides: TGTGCCAGCAGCTTGCCAGAGAACACCGGGGAGCTGTTTTTT.

In DNA, the CDR3 is TGTGCCAGTAGTCCCACTCCTACAGGGGCCTATGGCTACACCTTC. This sequence encodes CASSPTPTGAYGYTF. V and J are TRBV19 and TRBJ1-2, with TRBD1 identical over 7 bases. Germline CDR1 LNHDA, CDR2 SQIVND (reference sequence). V lost 5 bases, J lost 4 bases, and 10 bases stayed unmatched. The CDR3 spans 15 residues.

The chain employs TRBV28 and TRBJ1-2; 10 nucleotides agree with TRBD1. This CDR3 is built from 15 residues. In germline, CDR1 is MDHEN, CDR2 SYDVKM. The V segment lost 6 bases and the J segment 4 bases; nucleotides outside the gene matches: 8. The chain's CDR3 is CASSKTGQGIYGYTF. CDR3 coding DNA: TGTGCCAGCAGCAAAACGGGACAGGGGATCTATGGCTACACCTTC.

The gene calls are TRBV15 and TRBJ1-2; D is uncertain. CDR1 and CDR2 from the germline V gene are LNHNV and YYDKDF (reference sequence). Trimming left V 1 base short and J 4 bases short, with 19 bases between. The CDR3 has 17 amino acids. CDR3 nucleotides: TGTGCCACCAGCAGAGGCCGCGGCCCCGGTCAGAGCTATGGCTACACCTTC. It specifies CATSRGRGPGQSYGYTF. Looking up the rest from reference TRBV15 and TRBJ1-2 gives the full variable domain: DAMVIQNPRYQVTQFGKPVTLSCSQTLNHNVMYWYQQKSSQAPKLLFHYYDKDFNNEADTPDNFQSRRPNTSFCFLDIRSPGLGDTAMYLCATSRGRGPGQSYGYTFGSGTRLTVV.

The rearrangement joins TRBV11-2 to TRBJ2-7; TRBD2 agrees at 12 bases. Germline assignment: CDR1 SGHAT and CDR2 FQNNGV. The V and J ends lost 3 bases and 4 bases, in that order; junction bases with no gene match: 4. The CDR3 consists of 15 residues. The CDR3 protein is CASSFSSGGGYEQYF. The CDR3 nucleotides read TGTGCCAGCAGCTTCTCTAGCGGGGGGGGATACGAGCAGTACTTC.

The CDR3 loop is CASSPRGTGASAKQYF. Here the CDR3 DNA reads TGTGCCAGCAGCCCCCGGGGGACAGGGGCTAGTGCAAAGCAGTACTTC. The chain has TRBV11-3 and TRBJ2-7; 10 bases map to TRBD1. V was clipped by 5 bases and J by 8 bases; unmatched bases: 15. The CDR3 sequence is 16 residues long. CDR1 and CDR2 from the germline V gene are SGHNT and YENEEA. The entire variable domain, with the rest obtained from reference TRBV11-3 and TRBJ2-7, is as follows: EAGVVQSPRYKIIEKKQPVAFWCNPISGHNTLYWYLQNLGQGPELLIRYENEEAVDDSQLPKDRFSAERLKGVDSTLKIQPAELGDSAVYLCASSPRGTGASAKQYFGPGTRLTVT.

The chain links TRBV21-1 to TRBJ2-3; the table assigns TRBD1, which was not confirmed against the DNA. TRBV21-1 counts as a pseudogene. This CDR3 is 15 amino acids long. Here the CDR3 reads CASSKWYRSTDTQYF. The DNA of the CDR3 is TGTGCCAGCAGCAAATGGTACAGGTCTACAGATACGCAGTATTTT.

CDR3 in DNA: TGTGCCAGCAGCCCCGGTGAGGGCAGCATCCAAGAGACCCAGTACTTC. It translates to CASSPGEGSIQETQYF. The rearrangement uses TRBV5-4 and TRBJ2-5, with D perhaps TRBD2 (5 bases). The V end lost 4 bases, the J end lost 1 base, and 17 bases lay between the germline ends. Germline loops: CDR1 SGHNT, CDR2 YYREEE (reference sequence). CDR3 length: 16 residues.

About this clone: The DNA is omitted, as the CDR3 cannot be located on it reliably, and the CDR3 follows TCRdb's listing. The V gene is TRBV6-5, the J gene TRBJ1-6; whether TRBD1, the table's D call, matches the DNA was not checked. From germline, CDR1 is MNHEY and CDR2 SVGAGI. The CDR3 totals 15 residues, both ends included. CDR3 protein: CASSTSGQGYSPLHF.

The chain combines TRBV27 with TRBJ2-2, with D possibly matching TRBD2 (6 bases). The CDR3 sequence is 15 residues long. Germline lookup yields CDR1 MNHEY and CDR2 SMNVEV (reference sequence). V lost 0 bases to trimming and J lost 6 bases, with 11 bases between them. In nucleotides, the CDR3 is TGTGCCAGCAGTTTATCCTGGGGCGGGGCCGGGGAGCTGTTTTTT. Translated, it gives CASSLSWGGAGELFF.

This clone occurred once. CDR3 sequence (DNA): TGCAGCGTGACGGGACATTTCTATGGCTACACCTTC. Its translation is CSVTGHFYGYTF. J is TRBJ1-2 and V is TRBV29-1, with D tentatively TRBD1 (6 bases). The V gene lost 6 bases and the J gene lost 4 bases, with 12 bases spanning the gap. CDR3 length: 12 residues. Per germline, CDR1 SQVTM and CDR2 ANQGSEA.

The chain has TRBV7-3 and TRBJ1-1, with unresolved D. In germline, CDR1 is SGHTA, CDR2 FQGTGA. Trimming cost V 4 bases and J 0 bases, with 6 bases left between them. The length of the CDR3 is 13 residues. The DNA for the CDR3 is TGTGCCAGCAGCTCCGGGATGAACACTGAAGCTTTCTTT. It encodes CASSSGMNTEAFF.

The CDR3 sequence is CASSLGQGGNYEQYF. The CDR3 DNA reads TGTGCCAGCAGCTTGGGGCAGGGAGGAAACTACGAGCAGTACTTC. This rearrangement joins TRBV5-4 to TRBJ2-7; TRBD2 is a possible D gene (6 bases). Trimming took off 0 bases at V and 3 bases at J, with 13 bases between the two ends. This CDR3 contains 15 residues. The V gene's germline CDR1 is SGHNT and CDR2 YYREEE (reference sequence).

This CDR3 is CASRSGLTGDTQYF. DNA for the CDR3: TGTGCCAGCAGATCCGGACTGACTGGGGATACGCAGTATTTT. The rearrangement uses TRBV6-6 and TRBJ2-3; maybe TRBD2 (5 bases). The V end was cut by 6 bases, the J end by 6 bases, with 16 bases between. CDR3 length: 14 residues. CDR1 is MNHNY and CDR2 is SVGAGI in the germline V gene (reference sequence).

CDR3: CASSPRTGPVGYTF. The CDR3 DNA is TGTGCCAGCAGCCCCCGAACAGGGCCCGTTGGCTACACCTTC. The genes are TRBV7-8 and TRBJ1-2, with D possibly matching TRBD1 (6 bases). V dropped 5 bases and J dropped 7 bases, with 17 bases sitting between them. CDR1 and CDR2 from the germline V gene are SGHVS and FQNEAQ. The CDR3 is 14 amino acids.

The chain is built from TRBV7-2 and TRBJ2-4, with D perhaps matching TRBD2 (6 bases). The CDR3 contains 16 residues. In germline, CDR1 is SGHTA, CDR2 FQGNSA. V was shortened by 1 base and J by 1 base, with 11 bases between the two germline ends. The CDR3 bases are TGTGCCAGCAGCTTAGGATGGGGGGTGGCCAAAAACATTCAGTACTTC. This codes for CASSLGWGVAKNIQYF.